This entry concerns a single T cell receptor beta chain. Its antigen is currently not known. It has no much larger one-base neighbor in the sample; base qualities were not kept. Collaborating institutions collected whole blood in K2EDTA tubes following their own protocols. Collaborator samples were shipped for TCRbeta analysis as frozen whole blood, isolated PBMCs, or DNA extracted from either sample type. The CDR3, cysteine through phenylalanine, is 19 amino acids long. The DNA shown is the 57-base CDR3, in frame from base 1. CDR1 is given as SGHAT and CDR2 as FQNNGV, both from the germline V gene. The junction carries 26 bases between V and J, which are trimmed by 1 base and 10 bases respectively. The immunoSEQ Assay, a bias-controlled multiplex PCR, was used to amplify TCRbeta CDR3 regions from genomic DNA. For the original study's pipeline: The number of nucleated cells in each sample was estimated from the amplification of reference gene primers within the assay. To quantify the absolute abundance of each unique TCRbeta CDR3 rearrangement, sequence reads were collapsed and filtered. For each sample, productive Simpson clonality was calculated as the square root of Simpson's diversity index across productive rearrangements. In TCRdb, the immuneACCESS table is reduced to in-frame sequences with V and J assigned. These tables do not hold every clone; where another copy was compared, an unresolved V gene accounts for under half, and the others remain unexplained. V and J calls and clone size follow that table, whereas D and trimming were derived from the DNA. This sample holds some 50,000 clones; 80% to 90% were observed only once. The ten largest clones add up to under 3.5% of the sample.

These data originate in a study of blood T cell repertoires in COVID-19 (dated by TCRdb to 2018 to 2021). Regarding the complete study: The collaborator samples originated in the United States, Italy and Spain and spanned the acute and convalescent phases of COVID-19. The sample metadata nearly always contained a de-identified subject ID, COVID-19 status, age in years and sex. The samples were drawn from two sources: the first 160 participants of the ongoing ImmuneRACE study, and 1,200 or so subjects contributed by 6 global collaborators. Subjects who had been exposed to COVID-19, were actively infected with it, or had recovered from it provided the deeply sampled blood TCRbeta repertoires that made up the dataset. The material from the prospective study consisted of cDNA or gDNA derived from T cells, B-cell-depleted T cells, or PBMCs. The repertoires were released in a freely available public database meant as a resource for research on the immune response to SARS-CoV-2. Where HLA class I and class II types were available, the types were taken from metadata supplied by the sample provider, not from assay-based typing.

General conclusions and limits of the study: Clinical and demographic metadata were provided uncurated, with the amount varying by source and participant.

This TCR was recovered from a man older than 75 with acute or convalescent COVID-19. Sequenced material: peripheral blood. The chain joins TRBV11-2 to TRBJ1-6; tentative D gene TRBD1, with 6 bases matching. The bases are TGTGCCAGCAGCTTAGGTTCCTCGGGGGGCAGGAGTCAAGGATCACCCCTCCACTTT. Its translation is CASSLGSSGGRSQGSPLHF. With the portions outside the CDR3 filled from the reference TRBV11-2 and TRBJ1-6 genes, the complete variable region becomes EAGVAQSPRYKIIEKRQSVAFWCNPISGHATLYWYQQILGQGPKLLIQFQNNGVVDDSQLPKDRFSAERLKGVDSTLKIQPAKLEDSAVYLCASSLGSSGGRSQGSPLHFGNGTRLTVT.